Presented here are 17 T cell receptor beta chains from one specimen sequenced in a study of tumor-infiltrating lymphocytes in primary liver carcinoma. Researchers generated TCR beta cDNA from roughly 500 ng of total RNA, relying on a constant-region primer. Three nested multiplex PCR rounds, a slightly modified ARM-PCR method, built the TCR beta libraries. Investigators reported that the first two PCR rounds, at around 11 cycles each, used TRBV1-TRBV30 forward primers with a C-beta reverse primer. MiXCR was run by TCRdb on the multiplex PCR reads, yielding one entry per CDR3 protein. The table lists approximately 310,000 distinct CDR3 sequences, 65% of them singletons. Both blood RNA, taken from unsorted whole blood, and germline DNA were extracted. Sequencing was performed on peripheral blood. Receptors originate from a middle-aged man with primary liver carcinoma and hepatitis B virus infection.

Turning to this clonotype: This may be a read error, as it is one base from a much larger clone. This chain joins TRBV28 and TRBJ1-1; D remains unclear. Germline CDR1 MDHEN, CDR2 SYDVKM. CDR3 size: 13 residues. The CDR3 spells CANSILVKTEAFF. CDR3 nucleotides: TGTGCCAACAGTATACTGGTGAAGACTGAAGCTTTCTTT.

Comments on this clonotype: A much larger clone differs from this one at a single base, so this may be a read error. The rearrangement joins TRBV6-2 or TRBV6-3 to TRBJ1-4; 9 bases are shared with TRBD1. Per the germline V gene, CDR1 is MNHEY and CDR2 is SVGEGT. V lost 6 bases and J lost 7; bases outside the gene matches: 9. The CDR3 runs to 15 residues. Here the CDR3 DNA reads TGTGCCAGCAGACACCGGACAGGGGATGGTGAAAAACTGTTTTTT. As protein: CASRHRTGDGEKLFF.

This clonotype showed up just once. One base away lies a much larger clone, so this may be a sequencing read error. This rearrangement joins TRBV6-6 to TRBJ1-1; possibly TRBD1 for D (6 bases). This CDR3 region has 13 residues. The V and J ends lost 4 bases and 0 bases respectively, with 6 bases between them. Germline CDR1 reads MNHNY; CDR2 reads SVGAGI (reference sequence). Here the CDR3 reads CASSSGVNTEAFF. The CDR3, as DNA: TGTGCCAGCAGTTCAGGGGTGAACACTGAAGCTTTCTTT.

This clonotype was counted between two and nine times. A junction end diverges from the germline sequence, so it may reflect a read error. The chain links TRBV5-6 to TRBJ2-5; 8 bases match TRBD2. This CDR3 is built from 16 residues. CDR1 and CDR2 (germline): SGHDT, YYEEEE. DNA of the CDR3: TGTACCAGCAGCTGGAGGCCGGGACTAGATCAAGAGACCCAGTACTTC. Its translation: CTSSWRPGLDQETQYF.

To note about this clonotype: At one of its ends the junction is not consistent with the germline gene, which may arise from a read error. The J gene is TRBJ1-2, the V gene TRBV4-3; the D gene is possibly TRBD1 (6 bases). The germline V gene encodes CDR1 LGHNA and CDR2 YSLEER. This CDR3 comprises 14 residues. This CDR3 reads CASSQGTEFYGYIF. The CDR3, as DNA: TGCGCCAGCAGCCAAGGGACAGAGTTCTATGGCTACATCTTC.

A remark on this clonotype: A much larger clone sits a single nucleotide away, making a read error possible. The V call is TRBV14, the J call TRBJ2-2; D could derive from TRBD1 or TRBD2 (5 bases each). The germline CDR1 and CDR2 sequences are SGHDN and FVKESK. There are 13 residues in the CDR3. Written as DNA, the CDR3 is TGTGCCAGCAGCCGACAGATCACCGGGGACCTGTTTTTT. It yields the protein CASSRQITGDLFF.

As to this clonotype: Given a much more abundant clone one base away, this may be a read error. The CDR3 does not end in the conserved phenylalanine or tryptophan, so this is likely a read error. The chain employs TRBV5-6 and TRBJ1-1; D gene ambiguous. The V end lost 4 bases, the J end lost 0 bases, and 19 bases lay between the germline ends. The CDR3 contains 17 residues. Germline loops: CDR1 SGHDT, CDR2 YYEEEE. CDR3 residues: CASSLRTAASLNTEAFL. CDR3 nucleotides: TGTGCCAGCAGCCTCCGGACCGCCGCGTCCCTGAACACTGAAGCTTTCCTT.

The chain couples TRBV5-1 to TRBJ1-4; D may be TRBD1 (6 bases). Germline lookup yields CDR1 SGHRS and CDR2 YFSETQ. V was clipped by 4 bases and J by 5 bases, with 18 bases between them. This CDR3 is built from 16 residues. The CDR3 spells CASSEGTMGGNEKLFF. DNA for the CDR3: TGCGCCAGCAGCGAAGGGACAATGGGAGGCAATGAAAAACTGTTTTTT. The variable domain in full, completed from reference TRBV5-1 and TRBJ1-4, reads KAGVTQTPRYLIKTRGQQVTLSCSPISGHRSVSWYQQTPGQGLQFLFEYFSETQRNKGNFPGRFSGRQFSNSRSEMNVSTLELGDSALYLCASSEGTMGGNEKLFFGSGTQLSVL.

This clonotype appeared many times. The J gene is TRBJ1-1, the V gene TRBV4-3, with D possibly being TRBD1 (6 bases). The V and J ends lost 0 bases and 4 bases respectively, with 6 bases between them. Germline V gives CDR1 LGHNA, CDR2 YSLEER. CDR3 size: 13 residues. The CDR3 loop reads CASSQDRGTEAFF. The CDR3 coding sequence is TGCGCCAGCAGCCAAGACAGGGGCACTGAAGCTTTCTTT.

There are a few counts of this clonotype. V is TRBV5-4 and J is TRBJ2-5; TRBD2 agrees at 10 bases. Trimming took 7 bases from V and 5 from J; bases not matched to a gene: 11. This CDR3 comprises 15 residues. Germline V gene data show CDR1 as SGHNT and CDR2 as YYREEE (reference sequence). CDR3 in DNA: TGTGCCAGCCGACTTTCTAGCGGGAGAGGGGAGACCCAGTACTTC. Its protein product is CASRLSSGRGETQYF.

This clonotype was recorded many times. The chain couples TRBV12-3 or TRBV12-4 to TRBJ1-4; D gene uncertain. CDR3 length equals 15 residues. V lost 6 bases and J 4 bases, leaving 15 bases between the germline ends. The CDR3 spells CASSPRKGYNEKLFF. Written as DNA, the CDR3 is TGTGCCAGCAGCCCTCGTAAGGGTTATAATGAAAAACTGTTTTTT.

The table lists this clonotype with a count of one. The CDR3 does not close with the conserved phenylalanine or tryptophan, likely indicating a read error. This sequence joins TRBV11-1 and TRBJ2-1, with 7 positions matching TRBD2. The ends lost 5 bases at V and 8 bases at J; junction bases unmatched: 3. Germline CDR1 and CDR2: SGHAT and FQDESV (reference sequence). The CDR3 is 12 amino acids. CDR3 DNA: TGTGCCAGCAGCCCACGGGGGGATGAGCAGTTCATC. This encodes CASSPRGDEQFI.

This clonotype has only a few counts. J is TRBJ1-2 and V is TRBV5-6; the D gene is possibly TRBD1 (5 bases). In germline, CDR1 is SGHDT, CDR2 YYEEEE. The CDR3 is 17 amino acids. Trimming took off 0 bases at V and 4 bases at J, with 19 bases between the two ends. This CDR3 is CASSLGGRRDYRYGYTF. DNA of the CDR3: TGTGCCAGCAGCTTGGGAGGAAGGAGGGACTATCGCTATGGCTACACCTTC.

Ten or more counts support this clonotype. The rearrangement links TRBV6-1 to TRBJ2-3; 8 nucleotides align to TRBD1. V trimming: 4 bases; J trimming: 4 bases; junction bases outside the gene matches: 4. This CDR3 has 14 amino acids. Germline assignment: CDR1 MNHNS and CDR2 SASEGT. The CDR3 coding sequence is TGTGCCAGCAGTGCCAGGGGGCAGGCAGATACGCAGTATTTT. As protein: CASSARGQADTQYF.

Notes on this clonotype: A much larger clone is a single base away; this may be a read error. This chain links TRBV12-3 or TRBV12-4 with TRBJ2-5; D assignment may be TRBD1 or TRBD2 (5 bases each). The CDR3 covers 13 residues. CDR3 nucleotide sequence: TGTGCCGGCAGTTTATGGGGGACGGAGACCCAGTACTTC. Encoded protein: CAGSLWGTETQYF.

This clonotype was counted only a few times. The chain links TRBV29-1 to TRBJ1-2; perhaps TRBD1 as D (6 bases). This CDR3 comprises 12 residues. Per the germline V gene, CDR1 is SQVTM and CDR2 is ANQGSEA. V lost 7 bases and J 6 bases, leaving 15 bases between the germline ends. The CDR3 reads CSASQGRDGYTF. DNA for the CDR3: TGCAGCGCCTCACAGGGTAGGGATGGCTACACCTTC.

Notes on this clonotype: One end of the junction fails to match germline, which may point to a read error. The V gene is TRBV5-1, the J gene TRBJ2-7; 8 nucleotides line up with TRBD1. This CDR3 has 15 amino acids. The germline V gene encodes CDR1 SGHRS and CDR2 YFSETQ. CDR3 sequence reads: CASSFAAGGPYEQYF. Written as DNA, the CDR3 is TGCGCCAGCAGCTTCGCGGCAGGGGGCCCTTACGAGCAGTACTTT.